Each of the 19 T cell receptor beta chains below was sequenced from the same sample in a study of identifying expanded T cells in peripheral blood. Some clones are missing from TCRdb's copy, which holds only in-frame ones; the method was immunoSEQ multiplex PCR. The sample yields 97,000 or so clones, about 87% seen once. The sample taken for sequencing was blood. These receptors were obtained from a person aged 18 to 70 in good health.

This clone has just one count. CDR3 loop: CASSLYSGRSDTQYF. The CDR3 region has the DNA TGTGCCAGCAGCTTGTACAGCGGGAGGTCGGATACGCAGTATTTT. The chain uses TRBV5-4 and TRBJ2-3; 9 nucleotides agree with TRBD2. The CDR3 runs to 15 residues. Germline V gene data show CDR1 as SGHNT and CDR2 as YYREEE (reference sequence). Trimming at V came to 1 base and at J to 6 bases, leaving 6 bases not matched to a gene.

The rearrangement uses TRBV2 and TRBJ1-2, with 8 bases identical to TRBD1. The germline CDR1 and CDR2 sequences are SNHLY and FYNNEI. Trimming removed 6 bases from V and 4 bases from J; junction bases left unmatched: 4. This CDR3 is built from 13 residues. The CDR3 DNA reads TGTGCCAGCAGCGCGACAGGGGCCTATGGCTACACCTTC. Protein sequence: CASSATGAYGYTF.

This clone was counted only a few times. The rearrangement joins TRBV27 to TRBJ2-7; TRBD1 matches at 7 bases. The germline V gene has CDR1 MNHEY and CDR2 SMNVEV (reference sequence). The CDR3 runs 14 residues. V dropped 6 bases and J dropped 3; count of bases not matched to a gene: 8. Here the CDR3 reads CASRPTRDSYEQYF. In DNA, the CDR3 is TGTGCCAGCAGACCGACCCGGGACAGCTACGAGCAGTACTTC.

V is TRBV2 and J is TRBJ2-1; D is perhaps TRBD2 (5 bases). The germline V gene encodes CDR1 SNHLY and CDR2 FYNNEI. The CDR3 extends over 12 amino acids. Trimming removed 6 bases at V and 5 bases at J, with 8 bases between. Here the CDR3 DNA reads TGTGCCAGCAGCGGGATTAACAATGAGCAGTTCTTC. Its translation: CASSGINNEQFF.

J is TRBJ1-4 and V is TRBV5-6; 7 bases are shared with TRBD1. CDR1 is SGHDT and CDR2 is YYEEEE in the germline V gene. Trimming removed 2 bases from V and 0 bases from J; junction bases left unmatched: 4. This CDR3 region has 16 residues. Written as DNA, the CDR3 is TGTGCCAGCAGCTTCTTAGGACAGGCAACTAATGAAAAACTGTTTTTT. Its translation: CASSFLGQATNEKLFF.

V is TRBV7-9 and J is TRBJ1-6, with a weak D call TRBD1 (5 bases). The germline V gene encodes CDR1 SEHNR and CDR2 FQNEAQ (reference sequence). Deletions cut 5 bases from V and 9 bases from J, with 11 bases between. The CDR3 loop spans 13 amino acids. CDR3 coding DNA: TGTGCCAGCAGCCGACAGTCTAGTTCACCCCTCCACTTT. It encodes CASSRQSSSPLHF.

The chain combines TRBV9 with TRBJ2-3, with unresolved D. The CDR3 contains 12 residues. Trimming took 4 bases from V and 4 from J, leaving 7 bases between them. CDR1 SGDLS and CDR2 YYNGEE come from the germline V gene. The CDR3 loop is CASSPPPDTQYF. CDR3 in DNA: TGTGCCAGCAGCCCCCCACCAGATACGCAGTATTTT.

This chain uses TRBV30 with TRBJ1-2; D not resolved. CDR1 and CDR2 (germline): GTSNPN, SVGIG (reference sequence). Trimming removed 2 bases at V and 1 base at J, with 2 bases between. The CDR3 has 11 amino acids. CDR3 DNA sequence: TGTGCCTGGAGTCTTAACTATGGCTACACCTTC. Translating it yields CAWSLNYGYTF.

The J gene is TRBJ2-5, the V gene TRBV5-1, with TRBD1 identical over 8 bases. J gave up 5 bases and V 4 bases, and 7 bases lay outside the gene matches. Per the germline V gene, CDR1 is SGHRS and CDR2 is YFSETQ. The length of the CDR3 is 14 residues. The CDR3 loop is CASSPGGAQETQYF. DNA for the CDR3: TGCGCCAGCAGCCCAGGGGGCGCACAGGAGACCCAGTACTTC.

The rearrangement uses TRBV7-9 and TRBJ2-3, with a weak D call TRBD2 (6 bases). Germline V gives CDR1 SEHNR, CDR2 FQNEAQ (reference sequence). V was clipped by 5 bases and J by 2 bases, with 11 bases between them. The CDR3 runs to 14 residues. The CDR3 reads CASSRDSHTDTQYF. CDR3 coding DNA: TGTGCCAGCAGCCGGGACTCACACACAGATACGCAGTATTTT.

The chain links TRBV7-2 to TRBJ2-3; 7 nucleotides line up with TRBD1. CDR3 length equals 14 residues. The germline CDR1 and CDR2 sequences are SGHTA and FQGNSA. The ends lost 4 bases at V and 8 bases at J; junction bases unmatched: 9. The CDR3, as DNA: TGTGCCAGCAGCTCGGGACAGCCCACAAGTACGCAGTATTTT. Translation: CASSSGQPTSTQYF.

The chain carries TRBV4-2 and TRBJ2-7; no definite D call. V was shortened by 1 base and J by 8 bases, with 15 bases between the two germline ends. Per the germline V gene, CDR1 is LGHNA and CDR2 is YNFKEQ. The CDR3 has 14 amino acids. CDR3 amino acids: CASSQGTEAGKQYF. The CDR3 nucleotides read TGTGCCAGCAGCCAAGGTACAGAGGCTGGCAAGCAGTACTTC.

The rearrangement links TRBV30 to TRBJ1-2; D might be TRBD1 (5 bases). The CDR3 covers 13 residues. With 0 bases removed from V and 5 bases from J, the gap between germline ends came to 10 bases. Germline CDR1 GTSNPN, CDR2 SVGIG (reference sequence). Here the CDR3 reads CAWSVARVYGYTF. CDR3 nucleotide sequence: TGTGCCTGGAGTGTAGCCAGGGTGTATGGCTACACCTTC.

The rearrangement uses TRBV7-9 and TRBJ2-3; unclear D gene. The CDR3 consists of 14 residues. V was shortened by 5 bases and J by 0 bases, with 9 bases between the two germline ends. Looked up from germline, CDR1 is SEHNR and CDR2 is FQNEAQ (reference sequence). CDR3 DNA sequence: TGTGCCAGCAGCCCCGGACCCAGCACAGATACGCAGTATTTT. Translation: CASSPGPSTDTQYF. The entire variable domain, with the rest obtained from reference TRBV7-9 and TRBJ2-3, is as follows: DTGVSQNPRHKITKRGQNVTFRCDPISEHNRLYWYRQTLGQGPEFLTYFQNEAQLEKSRLLSDRFSAERPKGSFSTLEIQRTEQGDSAMYLCASSPGPSTDTQYFGPGTRLTVL.

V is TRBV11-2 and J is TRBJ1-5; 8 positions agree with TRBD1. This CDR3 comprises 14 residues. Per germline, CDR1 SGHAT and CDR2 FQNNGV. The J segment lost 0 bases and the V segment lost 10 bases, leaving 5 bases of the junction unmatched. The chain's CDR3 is CAISDRGSNQPQHF. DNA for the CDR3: TGTGCCATATCAGACAGGGGTAGCAATCAGCCCCAGCATTTT.

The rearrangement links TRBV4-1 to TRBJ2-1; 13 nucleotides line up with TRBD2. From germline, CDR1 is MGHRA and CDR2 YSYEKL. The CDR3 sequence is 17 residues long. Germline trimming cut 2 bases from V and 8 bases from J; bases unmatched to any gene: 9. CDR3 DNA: TGCGCCAGCAGCCAACGAGGACTAGCGGGAGCTTTTGATGAGCAGTTCTTC. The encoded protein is CASSQRGLAGAFDEQFF.

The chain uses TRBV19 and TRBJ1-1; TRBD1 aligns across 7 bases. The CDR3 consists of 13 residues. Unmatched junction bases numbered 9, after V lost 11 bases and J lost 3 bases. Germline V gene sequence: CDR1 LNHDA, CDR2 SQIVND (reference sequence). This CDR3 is CACRRDSYTEAFF. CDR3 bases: TGTGCCTGCCGCCGGGACAGTTACACTGAAGCTTTCTTT.

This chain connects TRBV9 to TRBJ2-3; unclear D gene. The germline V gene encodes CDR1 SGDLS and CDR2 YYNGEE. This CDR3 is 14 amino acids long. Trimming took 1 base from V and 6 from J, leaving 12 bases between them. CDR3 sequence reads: CASSVFGSTDTQYF. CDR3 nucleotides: TGTGCCAGCAGCGTATTCGGTTCGACGGATACGCAGTATTTT. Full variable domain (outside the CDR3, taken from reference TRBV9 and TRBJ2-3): DSGVTQTPKHLITATGQRVTLRCSPRSGDLSVYWYQQSLDQGLQFLIQYYNGEERAKGNILERFSAQQFPDLHSELNLSSLELGDSALYFCASSVFGSTDTQYFGPGTRLTVL.

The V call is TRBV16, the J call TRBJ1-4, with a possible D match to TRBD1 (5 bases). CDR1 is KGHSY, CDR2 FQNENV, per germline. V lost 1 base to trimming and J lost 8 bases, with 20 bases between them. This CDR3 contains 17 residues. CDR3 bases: TGTGCCAGCAGCCAATGGCTCGGGGCTGAGGTCGGCGAAAAACTGTTTTTT. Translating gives CASSQWLGAEVGEKLFF.